One sample yielded the 14 T cell receptor beta chains listed below, sequenced in a study of cytomegalovirus exposure and HLA in healthy donors. Only in-frame clones appear in the TCRdb table, and some are missing; sequencing was by immunoSEQ multiplex PCR. The sample has 300,000 or so clones; approximately 85% are singletons. Material: PBMCs. The receptors were sampled from a man aged 25 to 40 in good health and CMV-seronegative.

The sample holds one count of this clone. This chain links TRBV5-8 with TRBJ1-1; D is uncertain. Germline V CDR1 and CDR2: SGHTS, YDEGEE. This CDR3 has 11 residues. V gave up 6 bases and J gave up 5 bases, with 8 bases separating them. CDR3 sequence: CASTLRTEAFF. The CDR3 DNA reads as TGTGCCAGCACCCTCCGGACTGAAGCTTTCTTT.

The genes are TRBV6-5 and TRBJ1-1; 8 nucleotides align to TRBD1. Germline CDR1 and CDR2: MNHEY and SVGAGI. CDR3 length equals 15 residues. Germline trimming cut 1 base from V and 4 bases from J; bases unmatched to any gene: 5. The CDR3 spells CASSYWIQGATEAFF. Here the CDR3 DNA reads TGTGCCAGCAGTTACTGGATTCAGGGGGCCACTGAAGCTTTCTTT.

V is TRBV11-2 and J is TRBJ1-2; weak D call: TRBD1 (6 bases). Germline V gene lookup returns CDR1 SGHAT and CDR2 FQNNGV. CDR3 size: 14 residues. With 5 bases removed from V and 5 bases from J, the gap between germline ends came to 15 bases. CDR3 nucleotides: TGTGCCAGCAGCCACACAGGGCGAGTTTATGGCTACACCTTC. This encodes CASSHTGRVYGYTF. Supplemented by reference TRBV11-2 and TRBJ1-2, the full variable domain reads EAGVAQSPRYKIIEKRQSVAFWCNPISGHATLYWYQQILGQGPKLLIQFQNNGVVDDSQLPKDRFSAERLKGVDSTLKIQPAKLEDSAVYLCASSHTGRVYGYTFGSGTRLTVV.

The CDR3 is CASSHLRGNPGSNEQFF. The CDR3 DNA is TGCGCCAGCAGCCATCTCCGGGGGAACCCAGGTAGTAATGAGCAGTTCTTC. This chain links TRBV5-1 with TRBJ2-1; possible D gene TRBD2, 6 bases. This CDR3 region has 17 residues. Germline V lookup: CDR1 SGHRS, CDR2 YFSETQ. V was shortened by 4 bases and J by 7 bases, with 24 bases between the two germline ends. Supplemented by reference TRBV5-1 and TRBJ2-1, the full variable domain reads KAGVTQTPRYLIKTRGQQVTLSCSPISGHRSVSWYQQTPGQGLQFLFEYFSETQRNKGNFPGRFSGRQFSNSRSEMNVSTLELGDSALYLCASSHLRGNPGSNEQFFGPGTRLTVL.

The chain carries TRBV7-2 and TRBJ2-6, with TRBD2 matching over 12 bases. CDR1 is SGHTA, CDR2 FQGNSA, per germline. The CDR3 totals 19 residues. Unmatched junction bases numbered 8, after V lost 5 bases and J lost 0 bases. CDR3 region: CASSPRTSGALSGANVLTF. The CDR3 coding sequence is TGTGCCAGCAGCCCCCGGACTAGCGGGGCGCTCTCTGGGGCCAACGTCCTGACTTTC.

The chain carries TRBV13 and TRBJ1-2, with 7 bases fitting TRBD1. Germline V gene sequence: CDR1 PRHDT, CDR2 FYEKMQ (reference sequence). This CDR3 comprises 14 residues. V trimming: 5 bases; J trimming: 8 bases; junction bases outside the gene matches: 11. Here the CDR3 DNA reads TGTGCCAGCAGCCTGGGCCGAGGGACAGTCGGCTACACCTTC. Translating it yields CASSLGRGTVGYTF.

The chain uses TRBV28 and TRBJ1-2; D gene uncertain. Germline CDR1 reads MDHEN; CDR2 reads SYDVKM. This CDR3 has 12 amino acids. Trimming removed 5 bases from V and 7 bases from J, with 11 bases in between. CDR3 sequence reads: CASSPEGRGYTF. As DNA, the CDR3 is TGTGCCAGCAGTCCCGAGGGTCGTGGCTACACCTTC.

This chain connects TRBV9 to TRBJ1-2, with 8 positions matching TRBD1. There are 15 residues in the CDR3. V dropped 2 bases and J dropped 5; count of bases not matched to a gene: 8. CDR1 SGDLS and CDR2 YYNGEE come from the germline V gene. CDR3 amino acids: CASSVGGTGRYGYTF. The CDR3 coding sequence is TGTGCCAGCAGCGTGGGCGGGACAGGTCGGTATGGCTACACCTTC.

The V and J genes are TRBV4-3 and TRBJ1-2; D call uncertain. Per the germline V gene, CDR1 is LGHNA and CDR2 is YSLEER. The V end was cut by 0 bases, the J end by 2 bases, with 19 bases between. CDR3 length: 18 amino acids. CDR3 in amino acids: CASSQDRGSTTRNYGYTF. Written as DNA, the CDR3 is TGCGCCAGCAGCCAAGATAGAGGGTCAACGACTAGAAACTATGGCTACACCTTC.

This chain links TRBV28 with TRBJ1-6; D may be TRBD1 (6 bases). The CDR3 runs 15 residues. Germline CDR1 and CDR2: MDHEN and SYDVKM. Trimming stripped 5 bases from V and 11 bases from J, with 19 bases between. CDR3 sequence reads: CASSALTGPGPPLHF. DNA of the CDR3: TGTGCCAGCAGTGCCTTAACAGGGCCCGGGCCACCCCTCCACTTT.

The V gene is TRBV15, the J gene TRBJ2-7, with 8 bases matching TRBD1. In germline, CDR1 is LNHNV, CDR2 YYDKDF (reference sequence). This CDR3 spans 16 amino acids. The V gene end was trimmed by 3 bases and the J gene end by 4 bases; junction bases not matched to a gene: 11. CDR3 loop: CATSRDKGQDLYEQYF. The CDR3 DNA sequence: TGTGCCACCAGCAGGGATAAGGGACAGGACCTATACGAGCAGTACTTC. The entire variable domain, with the rest obtained from reference TRBV15 and TRBJ2-7, is as follows: DAMVIQNPRYQVTQFGKPVTLSCSQTLNHNVMYWYQQKSSQAPKLLFHYYDKDFNNEADTPDNFQSRRPNTSFCFLDIRSPGLGDTAMYLCATSRDKGQDLYEQYFGPGTRLTVT.

The CDR3 spells CASSLSRVVGEAFF. The CDR3 region has the DNA TGTGCCAGCAGTTTATCGCGGGTCGTGGGGGAAGCTTTCTTT. V usage is TRBV27 and J usage is TRBJ1-1, with D unclear. Trimming stripped 0 bases from V and 8 bases from J, with 13 bases between. Germline CDR1 is MNHEY and CDR2 is SMNVEV (reference sequence). The CDR3 covers 14 residues.

This clone was seen just once. The chain carries TRBV7-9 and TRBJ2-1, with 9 bases aligning to TRBD1. Germline CDR1 is SEHNR and CDR2 is FQNEAQ (reference sequence). V shed 5 bases, J shed 6 bases, and the junction held 8 bases outside the gene matches. CDR3 length: 15 amino acids. CDR3 bases: TGTGCCAGCAGCGTACAATCGACAGGGGGCAATGAGCAGTTCTTC. Translation: CASSVQSTGGNEQFF.

J is TRBJ1-2 and V is TRBV4-1, with D possibly matching TRBD1 (5 bases). Deletions cut 4 bases from V and 8 bases from J, with 17 bases between. Per germline, CDR1 MGHRA and CDR2 YSYEKL. The length of the CDR3 is 14 residues. As DNA, the CDR3 is TGCGCCAGCAGCCTAACAGGACCGGGTGGGGGCTACACCTTC. Its translation: CASSLTGPGGGYTF.